Listed below are T cell receptor beta chains from one sample, sequenced in a study of PD-1 blockade in classical Hodgkin lymphoma. Method: immunoSEQ multiplex PCR; TCRdb's copy keeps in-frame clones and lacks some. The sample contains roughly 20,000 clones, 70% to 80% of which appear only once. The material was peripheral blood mononuclear cells (PBMCs), obtained before the fourth cycle of nivolumab. These TCRs come from a human donor with classical Hodgkin lymphoma. Both conserved end residues are part of each CDR3. The D gene is left open where the match is weak. Rows give clone size only sometimes, using once, few, many, or a class for an expanded clone.

d_call,clone_size,v_call,j_call,cdr3_aa,cdr3_nt
.,.,TRBV6-6,TRBJ2-1,CASSFREGRNEQFF,TGTGCCAGCAGTTTCCGAGAGGGTCGCAATGAGCAGTTCTTC
.,.,TRBV5-4,TRBJ1-1,CASSPRGLGSEAFF,TGTGCCAGCAGCCCCCGGGGCCTAGGCTCTGAAGCTTTCTTT
.,.,TRBV6-1,TRBJ1-1,CASRSANTEAFF,TGTGCCAGCAGGTCAGCGAACACTGAAGCTTTCTTT
.,medium-sized,TRBV2,TRBJ2-2,CASDRGAQNTGELFF,TGTGCCAGCGATCGTGGCGCCCAAAACACCGGGGAGCTGTTTTTT
.,.,TRBV7-8,TRBJ2-7,CASSSSGHEQYF,TGTGCCAGCAGCTCATCGGGGCACGAGCAGTACTTC
.,.,TRBV18,TRBJ1-3,CASSPQNNLIGNTIYF,TGTGCCAGCTCACCACAAAATAATTTAATCGGAAACACCATATATTTT
.,.,TRBV6-1,TRBJ1-5,CASSEDGAGNQPQHF,TGTGCCAGCAGTGAAGATGGGGCTGGCAATCAGCCCCAGCATTTT
TRBD2,once,TRBV2,TRBJ2-1,CASIEGLAGTGDEQFF,TGTGCCAGCATCGAGGGTCTAGCGGGGACGGGGGATGAGCAGTTCTTC
.,.,TRBV27,TRBJ1-2,CASSFSGRTSYPVGYTF,TGTGCCAGCAGTTTCTCCGGACGAACCTCCTACCCGGTTGGCTACACCTTC
.,.,TRBV19,TRBJ1-1,CASSGQNTEAFF,TGTGCCAGTAGCGGACAGAACACTGAAGCTTTCTTT
TRBD1,medium-sized,TRBV5-6,TRBJ2-1,CASSTDRGATYNEQFF,TGTGCCAGCAGCACAGACAGGGGCGCTACCTACAATGAGCAGTTCTTC
.,.,TRBV10-1,TRBJ2-3,CASSEQGQGSDTQYF,TGCGCCAGCAGTGAACAGGGCCAGGGATCAGATACGCAGTATTTT
TRBD1,once,TRBV6-5,TRBJ1-4,CASRGTEHNEKLFF,TGTGCCAGCAGGGGGACAGAACATAATGAAAAACTGTTTTTT
TRBD2,hyperexpanded,TRBV5-4,TRBJ2-7,CASSLMASGLVYEQYF,TGTGCCAGCAGCTTGATGGCTAGCGGGCTCGTCTACGAGCAGTACTTC
.,few,TRBV29-1,TRBJ1-2,CSVQQGGVDYGYTF,TGCAGCGTACAACAGGGCGGGGTGGACTATGGCTACACCTTC
TRBD1,.,TRBV5-1,TRBJ1-1,CASRVDRANTEAFF,TGCGCCAGCAGAGTGGACAGGGCGAACACTGAAGCTTTCTTT
TRBD2,.,TRBV7-2,TRBJ2-4,CASSLTLAGGPVENIQYF,TGTGCCAGCAGCTTAACACTAGCGGGAGGGCCGGTAGAGAACATTCAGTACTTC
.,.,TRBV11-2,TRBJ2-1,CASSLSGTGVLSYNEQFF,TGTGCCAGCAGCTTATCCGGGACGGGGGTCTTATCCTACAATGAGCAGTTCTTC
.,.,TRBV30,TRBJ2-2,CAWSVYTGELFF,TGTGCCTGGAGTGTATACACCGGGGAGCTGTTTTTT
.,.,TRBV28,TRBJ2-2,CASSSLTGVNTGELFF,TGTGCCAGCAGTTCGCTAACGGGAGTGAACACCGGGGAGCTGTTTTTT
.,.,TRBV19,TRBJ1-4,CASRRTAATNEKLFF,TGTGCCAGTAGGAGGACAGCTGCAACTAATGAAAAACTGTTTTTT
.,.,TRBV6-5,TRBJ2-7,CASREQGYEQYF,TGTGCCAGCAGGGAACAGGGCTACGAGCAGTACTTC
TRBD2,.,TRBV18,TRBJ2-1,CASSPSLAGGDEQFF,TGTGCCAGCTCACCATCACTAGCGGGGGGGGATGAGCAGTTCTTC